The TCR beta chain under discussion was sequenced for a study of radiation and T cells in renal cell carcinoma. This clone was seen only a few times. Antigen unknown. Profiled with immunoSEQ multiplex PCR; TCRdb holds only in-frame clones, not every one. The data hold about 16,000 clones, with about half observed a single time. Germline-derived CDR1 and CDR2 are MDHEN and SYDVKM. This CDR3 contains 16 residues. Trimming cost V 5 bases and J 1 base, with 17 bases left between them. Treatment of the sample: 15 Gy SBRT to primary tumor, nephrectomy 4 weeks later. This renal cell carcinoma was of the clear cell type. Study-wide points: Sampling covered only roughly 1 g of each tumor. Baseline intratumoral clonotype presence is unknown without pretreatment biopsies.

The receptor was derived from a woman aged 60-75 years with renal cell carcinoma. This chain joins TRBV28 and TRBJ1-1, with D possibly being TRBD1 (5 bases). Here the sequenced sample was tumor tissue, taken from a patient whose treatment included radiotherapy and nephrectomy. In DNA form, the CDR3 reads TGTGCCAGCAGTCCCCCCAGGGATCCTACGAACACTGAAGCTTTCTTT. Translation gives CASSPPRDPTNTEAFF.